This T cell receptor (beta chain) was observed in a study of OX40 agonist ivuxolimab in advanced cancers. Whole-study context: Prior therapy, whether anti-PD-1, anti-PD-L1 or anti-CTLA-4, was allowed, and 30% to 40% had some.

A history of autoimmune disease or systemic immunosuppression excluded patients. Collection of blood occurred at baseline, at cycle 4 day 1, and at cycle 7 day 1. This table comes from immunoSEQ multiplex PCR, and its TCRdb copy is limited to in-frame clones, with some not included. The repertoire holds under 70,000 clones, roughly 84% seen once, with around 2% in the top ten. Notes on the study in general: Clones of CD4+ and CD8+ blood T cells grew by week 6 at doses of 0.1 to 3.0 mg/kg.

This clone was counted once. No antigen is known for it. The sequence derives from an adult with an advanced solid tumor such as melanoma, head and neck, liver or kidney cancer. This material consisted of CD4+ or CD8+ T cells sorted from blood, taken in a trial of the OX40 agonist ivuxolimab.

The chain's CDR3 is CASSLGPGGTEAFF. The CDR3 DNA reads as TGTGCCAGCAGCTTAGGGCCAGGGGGAACTGAAGCTTTCTTT. The J gene is TRBJ1-1, the V gene TRBV7-3; 7 positions agree with TRBD1. The CDR3 totals 14 residues. J gave up 5 bases and V 2 bases, and 5 bases lay outside the gene matches. In germline, CDR1 is SGHTA, CDR2 FQGTGA.